What follows is one T cell receptor (beta chain) and its context. This record comes from a study of cytomegalovirus exposure and HLA in healthy donors. Generated by immunoSEQ multiplex PCR, the TCRdb table keeps only in-frame clones and is missing some. This table has 95,000 to 150,000 clones, nearly 90% appearing once. Deletions cut 4 bases from V and 5 bases from J, with 20 bases between. Per germline, CDR1 SGHRS and CDR2 YFSETQ. The CDR3 extends over 16 amino acids. The genes are TRBV5-1 and TRBJ2-3, with a tentative D call TRBD2 (6 bases). Sequenced sample: PBMCs. This TCR derives from a woman aged 18-35 years in good health and CMV-seronegative. CDR3 residues: CASSPRPGPGGDTQYF. DNA of the CDR3: TGCGCCAGCAGCCCTAGGCCGGGACCCGGGGGAGATACGCAGTATTTT.